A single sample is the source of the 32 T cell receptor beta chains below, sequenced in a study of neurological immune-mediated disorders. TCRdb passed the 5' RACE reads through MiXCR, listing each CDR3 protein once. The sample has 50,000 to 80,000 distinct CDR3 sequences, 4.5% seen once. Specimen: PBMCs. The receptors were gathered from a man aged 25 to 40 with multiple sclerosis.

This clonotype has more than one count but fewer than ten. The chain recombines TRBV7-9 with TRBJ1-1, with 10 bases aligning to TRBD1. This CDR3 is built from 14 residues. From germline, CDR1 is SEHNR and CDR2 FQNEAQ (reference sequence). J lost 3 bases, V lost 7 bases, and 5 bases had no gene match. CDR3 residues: CASKGQGPHTEAFF. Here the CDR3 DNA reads TGTGCCAGCAAGGGACAGGGGCCCCACACTGAAGCTTTCTTT.

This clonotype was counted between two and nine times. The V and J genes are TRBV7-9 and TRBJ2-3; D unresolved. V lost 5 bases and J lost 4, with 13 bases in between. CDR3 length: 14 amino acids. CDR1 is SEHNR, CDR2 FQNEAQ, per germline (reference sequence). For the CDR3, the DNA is TGTGCCAGCAGCCCCTGGGCCGTCGCAGATACGCAGTATTTT. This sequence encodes CASSPWAVADTQYF.

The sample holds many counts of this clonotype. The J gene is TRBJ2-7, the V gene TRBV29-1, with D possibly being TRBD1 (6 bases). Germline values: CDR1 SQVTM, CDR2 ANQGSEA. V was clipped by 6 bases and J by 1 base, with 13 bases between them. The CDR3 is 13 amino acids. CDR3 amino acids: CSVNLQGSYEQYF. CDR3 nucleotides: TGCAGCGTAAACCTACAGGGTTCCTACGAGCAGTACTTC.

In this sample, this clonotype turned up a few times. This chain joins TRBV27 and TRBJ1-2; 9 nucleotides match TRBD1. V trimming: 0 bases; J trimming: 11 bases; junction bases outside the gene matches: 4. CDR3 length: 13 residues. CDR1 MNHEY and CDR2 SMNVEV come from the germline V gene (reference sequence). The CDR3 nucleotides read TGTGCCAGCAGTTTATCTCGGACAGGGGAGTACACCTTC. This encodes CASSLSRTGEYTF.

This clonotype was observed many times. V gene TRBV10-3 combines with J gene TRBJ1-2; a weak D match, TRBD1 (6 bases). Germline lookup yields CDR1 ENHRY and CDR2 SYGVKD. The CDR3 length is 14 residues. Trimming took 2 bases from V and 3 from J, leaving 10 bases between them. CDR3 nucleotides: TGTGCCATCAGTGAGGACAGGTTCTACTATGGCTACACCTTC. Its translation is CAISEDRFYYGYTF.

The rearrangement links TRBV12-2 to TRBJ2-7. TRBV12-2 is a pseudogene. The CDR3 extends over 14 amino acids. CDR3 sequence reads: CASRRAGGFYEQYV. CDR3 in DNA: TGTGCAAGTCGCCGCGCAGGGGGCTTCTACGAGCAGTACGTC.

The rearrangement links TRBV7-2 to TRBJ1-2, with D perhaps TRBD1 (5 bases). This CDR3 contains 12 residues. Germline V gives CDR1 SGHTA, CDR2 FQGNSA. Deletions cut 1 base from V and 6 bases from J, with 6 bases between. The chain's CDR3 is CASSLVGDGYTF. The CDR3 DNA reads TGTGCCAGCAGCTTAGTGGGGGATGGCTACACCTTC. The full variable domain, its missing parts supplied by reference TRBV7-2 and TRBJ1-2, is GAGVSQSPSNKVTEKGKDVELRCDPISGHTALYWYRQSLGQGLEFLIYFQGNSAPDKSGLPSDRFSAERTGGSVSTLTIQRTQQEDSAVYLCASSLVGDGYTFGSGTRLTVV.

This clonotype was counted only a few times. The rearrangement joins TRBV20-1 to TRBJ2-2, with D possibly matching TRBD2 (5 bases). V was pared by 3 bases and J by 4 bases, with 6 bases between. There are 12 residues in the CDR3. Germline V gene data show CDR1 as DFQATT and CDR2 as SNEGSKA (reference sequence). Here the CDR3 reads CSARRVTGELFF. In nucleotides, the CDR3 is TGCAGTGCTAGGAGGGTCACCGGGGAGCTGTTTTTT.

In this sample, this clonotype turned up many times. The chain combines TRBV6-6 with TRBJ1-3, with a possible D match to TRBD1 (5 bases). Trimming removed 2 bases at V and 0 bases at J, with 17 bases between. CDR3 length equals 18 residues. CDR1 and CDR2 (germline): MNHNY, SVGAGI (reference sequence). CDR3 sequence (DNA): TGTGCCAGCAGTTACGTCGGGGCCCGGGCCGTCTCTGGAAACACCATATATTTT. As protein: CASSYVGARAVSGNTIYF.

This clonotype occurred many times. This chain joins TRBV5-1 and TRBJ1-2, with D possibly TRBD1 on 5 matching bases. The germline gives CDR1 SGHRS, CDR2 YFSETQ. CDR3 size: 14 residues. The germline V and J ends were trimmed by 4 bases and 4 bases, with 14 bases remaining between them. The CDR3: CASSQGVVSYGYTF. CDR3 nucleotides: TGCGCCAGCAGCCAGGGAGTCGTGAGCTATGGCTACACCTTC.

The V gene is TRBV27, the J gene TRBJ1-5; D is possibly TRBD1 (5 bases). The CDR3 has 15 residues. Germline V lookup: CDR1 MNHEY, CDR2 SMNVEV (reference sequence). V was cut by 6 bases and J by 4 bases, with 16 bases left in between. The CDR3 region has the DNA TGTGCCAGCAGCCTCGGGACCGTGGGGAATCAGCCCCAGCATTTT. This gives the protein CASSLGTVGNQPQHF.

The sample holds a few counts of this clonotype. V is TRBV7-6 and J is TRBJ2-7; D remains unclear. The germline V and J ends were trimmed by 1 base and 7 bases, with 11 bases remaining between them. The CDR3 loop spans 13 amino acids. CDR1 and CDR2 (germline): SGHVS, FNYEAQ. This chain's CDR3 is CASSLGQLKEQYF. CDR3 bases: TGTGCCAGCAGCTTAGGGCAGTTGAAAGAGCAGTACTTC.

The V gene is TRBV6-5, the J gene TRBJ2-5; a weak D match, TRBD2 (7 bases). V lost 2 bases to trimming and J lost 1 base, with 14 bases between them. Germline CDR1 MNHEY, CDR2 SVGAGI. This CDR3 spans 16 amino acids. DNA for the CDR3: TGTGCCAGCAGTTACGGGGGGGGGCGGGCCCAAGAGACCCAGTACTTC. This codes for CASSYGGGRAQETQYF.

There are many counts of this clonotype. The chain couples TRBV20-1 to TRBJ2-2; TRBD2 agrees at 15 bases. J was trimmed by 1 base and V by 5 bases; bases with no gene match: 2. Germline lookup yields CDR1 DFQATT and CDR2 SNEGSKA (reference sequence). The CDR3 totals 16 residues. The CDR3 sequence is CSARTSGGGNTGELFF. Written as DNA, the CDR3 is TGCAGTGCTCGGACTAGCGGGGGGGGGAACACCGGGGAGCTGTTTTTT.

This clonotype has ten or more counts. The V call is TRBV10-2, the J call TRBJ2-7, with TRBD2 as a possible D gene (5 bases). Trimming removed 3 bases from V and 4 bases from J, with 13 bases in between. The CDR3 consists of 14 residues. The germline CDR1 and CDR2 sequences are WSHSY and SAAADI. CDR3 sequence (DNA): TGCGCCAGCAGTGACCAAGGACTTATATACGAGCAGTACTTC. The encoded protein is CASSDQGLIYEQYF.

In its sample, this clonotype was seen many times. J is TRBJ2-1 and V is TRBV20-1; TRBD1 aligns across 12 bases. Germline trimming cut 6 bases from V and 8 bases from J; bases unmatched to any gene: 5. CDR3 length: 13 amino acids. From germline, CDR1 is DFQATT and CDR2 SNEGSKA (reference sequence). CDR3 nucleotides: TGCAGTGCGAGGGACAGGGGGCGGTATGAGCAGTTCTTC. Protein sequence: CSARDRGRYEQFF.

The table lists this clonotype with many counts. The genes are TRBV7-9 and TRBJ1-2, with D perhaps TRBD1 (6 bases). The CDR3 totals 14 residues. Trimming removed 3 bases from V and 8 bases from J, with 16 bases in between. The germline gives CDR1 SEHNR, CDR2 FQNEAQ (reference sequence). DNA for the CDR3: TGTGCCAGCAGCTTTTCTTCGGGGGCGCGCGGCTACACCTTC. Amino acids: CASSFSSGARGYTF.

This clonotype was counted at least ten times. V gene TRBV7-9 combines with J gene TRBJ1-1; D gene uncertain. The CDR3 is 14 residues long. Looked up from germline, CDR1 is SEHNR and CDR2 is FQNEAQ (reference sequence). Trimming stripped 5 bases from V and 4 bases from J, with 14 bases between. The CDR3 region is CASSPLDWATEAFF. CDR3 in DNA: TGTGCCAGCAGCCCCTTGGACTGGGCCACTGAAGCTTTCTTT.

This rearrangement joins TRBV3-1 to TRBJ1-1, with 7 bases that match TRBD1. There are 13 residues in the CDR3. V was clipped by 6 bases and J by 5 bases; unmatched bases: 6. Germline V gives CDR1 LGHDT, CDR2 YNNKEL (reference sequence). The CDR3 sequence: CASRPRQGTEAFF. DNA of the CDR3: TGTGCCAGCAGGCCACGACAGGGTACTGAAGCTTTCTTT.

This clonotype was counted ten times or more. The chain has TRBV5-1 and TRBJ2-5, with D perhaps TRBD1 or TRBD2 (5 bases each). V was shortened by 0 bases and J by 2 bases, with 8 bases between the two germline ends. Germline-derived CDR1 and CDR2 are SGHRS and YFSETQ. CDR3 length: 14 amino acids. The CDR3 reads CASSLGDGQETQYF. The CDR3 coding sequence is TGCGCCAGCAGCTTGGGGGACGGTCAAGAGACCCAGTACTTC.

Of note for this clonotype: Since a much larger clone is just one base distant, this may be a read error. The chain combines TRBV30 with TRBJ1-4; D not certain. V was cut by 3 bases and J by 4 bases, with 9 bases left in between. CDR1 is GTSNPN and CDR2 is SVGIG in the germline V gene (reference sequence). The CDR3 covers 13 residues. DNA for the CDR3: TGTGCCTGGAGCCGGGAACATAATGAAAAACTGTTTTTT. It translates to CAWSREHNEKLFF.

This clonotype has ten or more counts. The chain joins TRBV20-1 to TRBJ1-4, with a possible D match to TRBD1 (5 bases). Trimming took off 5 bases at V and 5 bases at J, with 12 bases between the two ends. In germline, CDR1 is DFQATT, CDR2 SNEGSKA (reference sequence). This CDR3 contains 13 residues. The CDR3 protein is CSAPDGTNEKLFF. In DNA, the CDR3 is TGCAGTGCTCCGGACGGGACCAATGAAAAACTGTTTTTT.

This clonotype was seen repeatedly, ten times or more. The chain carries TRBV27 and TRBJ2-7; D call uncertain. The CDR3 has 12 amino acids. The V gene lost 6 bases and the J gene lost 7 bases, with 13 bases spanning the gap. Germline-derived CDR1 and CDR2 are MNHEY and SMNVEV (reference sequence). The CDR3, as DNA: TGTGCCAGCAGAAACCCAAAGTCTGAGCAGTACTTC. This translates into CASRNPKSEQYF.

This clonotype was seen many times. As DNA, the CDR3 is TGCGCCAGCAGTATCGATTCTAGCACAGATACGCAGTATTTT. As protein: CASSIDSSTDTQYF. The V and J genes are TRBV10-1 and TRBJ2-3; D is unclear. Trimming removed 5 bases from V and 0 bases from J, with 9 bases in between. The germline V gene has CDR1 WNHNN and CDR2 SYGVQD (reference sequence). This CDR3 comprises 14 residues.

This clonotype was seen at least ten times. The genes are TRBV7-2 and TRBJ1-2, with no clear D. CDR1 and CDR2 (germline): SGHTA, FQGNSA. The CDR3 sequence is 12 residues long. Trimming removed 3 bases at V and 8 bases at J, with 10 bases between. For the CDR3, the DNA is TGTGCCAGCAGCTTGCTAGGCAGGGGCTACACCTTC. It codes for CASSLLGRGYTF.

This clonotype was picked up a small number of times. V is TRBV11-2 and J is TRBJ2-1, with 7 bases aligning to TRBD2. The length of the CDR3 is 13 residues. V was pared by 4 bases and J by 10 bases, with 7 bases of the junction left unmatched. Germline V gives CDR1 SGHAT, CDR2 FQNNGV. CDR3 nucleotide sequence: TGTGCCAGCAGCTCCTCCGGGGAGGGGGAGCAGTTCTTC. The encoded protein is CASSSSGEGEQFF.

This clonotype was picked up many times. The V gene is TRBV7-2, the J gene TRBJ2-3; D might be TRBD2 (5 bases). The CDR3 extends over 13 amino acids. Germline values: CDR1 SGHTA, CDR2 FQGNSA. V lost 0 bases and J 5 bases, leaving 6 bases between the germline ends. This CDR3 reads CASSLAREDTQYF. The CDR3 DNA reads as TGTGCCAGCAGCTTAGCGAGGGAAGATACGCAGTATTTT.

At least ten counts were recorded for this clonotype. CDR3 in amino acids: CASSSGKGGYYGYTF. DNA of the CDR3: TGTGCCAGCAGTTCCGGGAAGGGAGGATACTATGGCTACACCTTC. The chain uses TRBV6-5 and TRBJ1-2; D gene uncertain. V was cut by 4 bases and J by 3 bases, with 15 bases left in between. CDR1 and CDR2 (germline): MNHEY, SVGAGI. CDR3 length equals 15 residues.

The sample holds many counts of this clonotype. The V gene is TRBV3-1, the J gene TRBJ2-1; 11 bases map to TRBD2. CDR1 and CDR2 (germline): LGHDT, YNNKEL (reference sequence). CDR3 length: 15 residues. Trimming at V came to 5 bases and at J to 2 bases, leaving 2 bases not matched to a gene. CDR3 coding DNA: TGTGCCAGCAGCAGTAGCGGGGGGGCCTACAATGAGCAGTTCTTC. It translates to CASSSSGGAYNEQFF.

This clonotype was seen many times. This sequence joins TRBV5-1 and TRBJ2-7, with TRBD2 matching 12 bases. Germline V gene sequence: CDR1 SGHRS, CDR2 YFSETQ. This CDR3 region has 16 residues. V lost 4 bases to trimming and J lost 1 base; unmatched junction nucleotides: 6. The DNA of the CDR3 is TGCGCCAGCAGCCCCGGACTAGCGGGGATATCCTACGAGCAGTACTTC. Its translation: CASSPGLAGISYEQYF. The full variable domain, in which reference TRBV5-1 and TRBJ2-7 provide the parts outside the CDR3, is KAGVTQTPRYLIKTRGQQVTLSCSPISGHRSVSWYQQTPGQGLQFLFEYFSETQRNKGNFPGRFSGRQFSNSRSEMNVSTLELGDSALYLCASSPGLAGISYEQYFGPGTRLTVT.

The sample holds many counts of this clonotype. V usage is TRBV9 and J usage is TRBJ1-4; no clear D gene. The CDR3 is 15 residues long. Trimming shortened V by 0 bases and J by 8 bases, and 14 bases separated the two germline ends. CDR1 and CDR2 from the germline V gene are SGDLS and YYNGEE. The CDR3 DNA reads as TGTGCCAGCAGCGTAGGAGGGAGAATGGGGGAAAAACTGTTTTTT. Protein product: CASSVGGRMGEKLFF.

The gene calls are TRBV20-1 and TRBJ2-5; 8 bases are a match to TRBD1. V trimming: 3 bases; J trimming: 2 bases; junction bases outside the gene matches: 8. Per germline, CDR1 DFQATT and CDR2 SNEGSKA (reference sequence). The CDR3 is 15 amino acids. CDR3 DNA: TGCAGTGCTAGGCAAAGACAGGGGCCTCAAGAGACCCAGTACTTC. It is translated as CSARQRQGPQETQYF.